This T cell receptor beta chain was observed in a study of blood T cell repertoires in COVID-19. Study information: Acute-phase and convalescent COVID-19 samples originated in the United States, Italy and Spain. T cells, B-cell-depleted T cells, or PBMCs provided the cDNA or gDNA that served as material.

Per the original data handling: Estimated nucleated cell counts came from reference gene primer amplification. Some clones are missing from TCRdb's copy, which holds only in-frame ones; the method was immunoSEQ multiplex PCR. For V, J and clone size, that table is used; D and trimming come from the DNA. The profile shows 200,000 to 300,000 clones, about 83% of them singletons. V lost 3 bases and J lost 2, with 6 bases in between. The CDR3 spans 12 residues. Germline lookup yields CDR1 SQVTM and CDR2 ANQGSEA. This TCR derives from a human donor in a cohort sampled during active COVID-19. This chain uses TRBV29-1 with TRBJ2-3; D remains unclear. Material for sequencing was peripheral blood. CDR3 protein: CSVDPSTDTQYF. CDR3 nucleotides: TGCAGCGTTGACCCGTCCACAGATACGCAGTATTTT.